Sequencing of this TCR beta chain was carried out in a study of identical twins' blood T cells. As regards this clonotype: At one of its ends the junction is not consistent with the germline gene, which may arise from a read error.

CDR3 length: 16 residues. The germline V gene encodes CDR1 SGHRS and CDR2 YFSETQ. MiXCR, applied by TCRdb to the 5' RACE reads, yields one record per CDR3 protein. This repertoire shows a few hundred thousand distinct CDR3 sequences, around 30% found once; its top ten account for more than 5.5%. This TCR was recovered from a woman between 18 and 55 years old in good health. Input material: PBMCs. The genes are TRBV5-1 and TRBJ1-2, with TRBD1 matching 9 bases. This chain's CDR3 is CASSLVGGQGNYSYTF. DNA for the CDR3: TGCGCCAGCAGCTTGGTAGGGGGACAGGGAAACTATAGCTACACCTTC.